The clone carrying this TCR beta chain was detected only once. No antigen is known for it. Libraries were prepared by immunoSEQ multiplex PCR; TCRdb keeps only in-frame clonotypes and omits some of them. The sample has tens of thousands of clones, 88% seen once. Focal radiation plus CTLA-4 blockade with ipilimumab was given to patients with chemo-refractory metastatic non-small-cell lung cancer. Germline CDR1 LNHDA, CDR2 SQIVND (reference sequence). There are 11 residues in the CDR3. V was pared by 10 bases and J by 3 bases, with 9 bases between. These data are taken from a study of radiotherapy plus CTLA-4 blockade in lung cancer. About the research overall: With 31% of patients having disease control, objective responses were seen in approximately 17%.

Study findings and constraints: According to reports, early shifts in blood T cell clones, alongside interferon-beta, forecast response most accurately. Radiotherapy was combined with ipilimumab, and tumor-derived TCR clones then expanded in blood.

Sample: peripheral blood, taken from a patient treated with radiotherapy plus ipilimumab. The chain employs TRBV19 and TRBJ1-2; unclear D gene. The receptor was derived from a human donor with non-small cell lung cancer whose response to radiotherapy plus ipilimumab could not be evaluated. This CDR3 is CAIFGDYGYTF. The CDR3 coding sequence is TGTGCCATCTTCGGGGACTATGGCTACACCTTC.